A single sample is the source of the 21 T cell receptor beta chains below, sequenced in a study of T cells after posttransplantation cyclophosphamide. A marrow graft followed busulfan-fludarabine conditioning, with cyclophosphamide on days +3 and +4. Repertoires were generated with immunoSEQ multiplex PCR, while TCRdb's copy carries only in-frame clones and drops some. The table has roughly 4,100 clones, 65% to 85% seen once. Source: CD4+ T cells sorted from blood, taken about 37 weeks after a stem cell transplant with posttransplant cyclophosphamide. The receptors shown here come from a male patient in his thirties who received an allogeneic stem cell transplant from a related donor, was CMV-positive, and had no GVHD. The graft donor may be the source of some T cells.

V is TRBV5-1 and J is TRBJ2-1; D ambiguous. The germline gives CDR1 SGHRS, CDR2 YFSETQ. The V and J ends lost 2 bases and 6 bases respectively, with 12 bases between them. The CDR3 sequence is 14 residues long. The CDR3 spells CASSFSSRINEQFF. The DNA for the CDR3 is TGCGCCAGCAGCTTCAGTTCCAGGATCAATGAGCAGTTCTTC.

This chain uses TRBV5-1 with TRBJ1-2, with 8 bases that match TRBD1. The CDR3 contains 16 residues. CDR1 and CDR2 from the germline V gene are SGHRS and YFSETQ. The junction had 9 bases not matched to a gene; V was cut back by 5 bases and J by 0 bases. The CDR3 loop reads CASSHAGGQPNYGYTF. The DNA of the CDR3 is TGCGCCAGCAGTCACGCAGGGGGCCAACCTAACTATGGCTACACCTTC.

V and J are TRBV28 and TRBJ1-4; no firm D call. V was pared by 4 bases and J by 0 bases, with 21 bases between. There are 19 residues in the CDR3. Germline V gene lookup returns CDR1 MDHEN and CDR2 SYDVKM. In DNA, the CDR3 is TGTGCCAGCAGTTCAGCAATAGAGATCGGGAGCGCAACTAATGAAAAACTGTTTTTT. As protein: CASSSAIEIGSATNEKLFF.

The V gene is TRBV4-2, the J gene TRBJ2-7, with 7 bases fitting TRBD1. In germline, CDR1 is LGHNA, CDR2 YNFKEQ. Losses at the gene ends were 1 base for V and 2 bases for J; bases not matched to a gene: 5. This CDR3 region has 15 residues. This CDR3 reads CASSQVLGQTYEQYF. CDR3 nucleotides: TGTGCCAGCAGCCAAGTCTTGGGACAGACCTACGAGCAGTACTTC.

This chain uses TRBV28 with TRBJ1-2, with unresolved D. This CDR3 comprises 12 residues. CDR1 and CDR2 from the germline V gene are MDHEN and SYDVKM. V was shortened by 5 bases and J by 5 bases, with 9 bases between the two germline ends. The CDR3 DNA sequence: TGTGCCAGCAGTCCCTTGCGGTATGGCTACACCTTC. Translated, it gives CASSPLRYGYTF.

The chain combines TRBV7-6 with TRBJ2-3, with TRBD2 matching over 8 bases. The CDR3 is 15 amino acids. CDR1 is SGHVS and CDR2 is FNYEAQ in the germline V gene. The ends lost 5 bases at V and 2 bases at J; junction bases unmatched: 6. The CDR3 DNA is TGTGCCAGCAGCCCCGGGACTAGTCCCACAGATACGCAGTATTTT. It codes for CASSPGTSPTDTQYF. The entire variable domain, with the rest obtained from reference TRBV7-6 and TRBJ2-3, is as follows: GAGVSQSPRYKVTKRGQDVALRCDPISGHVSLYWYRQALGQGPEFLTYFNYEAQQDKSGLPNDRFSAERPEGSISTLTIQRTEQRDSAMYRCASSPGTSPTDTQYFGPGTRLTVL.

This chain joins TRBV7-6 and TRBJ1-2; D perhaps matches TRBD1 (5 bases). Per germline, CDR1 SGHVS and CDR2 FNYEAQ. The ends were cut back, 5 bases at V and 7 bases at J, with 11 bases in the middle. CDR3 length: 12 residues. In DNA, the CDR3 is TGTGCCAGCAGCCCCCCGGGGGGTGGCTACACCTTC. Amino acid sequence: CASSPPGGGYTF. The whole variable domain, filled in from reference TRBV7-6 and TRBJ1-2, reads GAGVSQSPRYKVTKRGQDVALRCDPISGHVSLYWYRQALGQGPEFLTYFNYEAQQDKSGLPNDRFSAERPEGSISTLTIQRTEQRDSAMYRCASSPPGGGYTFGSGTRLTVV.

The rearrangement uses TRBV11-2 and TRBJ2-7; 9 positions match TRBD1. V was pared by 5 bases and J by 3 bases, with 8 bases of the junction left unmatched. CDR3 size: 15 residues. Germline CDR1 SGHAT, CDR2 FQNNGV. CDR3 bases: TGTGCCAGCAGCCTCGGTACGGGACAGGGCTACGAGCAGTACTTC. It encodes CASSLGTGQGYEQYF.

The genes are TRBV11-3 and TRBJ2-3, with a possible D match to TRBD1 (6 bases). The length of the CDR3 is 17 residues. V dropped 1 base and J dropped 0 bases, with 14 bases sitting between them. Germline CDR1 and CDR2: SGHNT and YENEEA. The CDR3 is CASSLARGPASTDTQYF. The DNA for the CDR3 is TGTGCCAGCAGCTTAGCCAGGGGACCCGCTAGCACAGATACGCAGTATTTT.

The chain joins TRBV11-2 to TRBJ2-2; TRBD2 agrees at 9 bases. CDR3 size: 16 residues. Germline CDR1 reads SGHAT; CDR2 reads FQNNGV. Unmatched junction bases numbered 9, after V lost 4 bases and J lost 6 bases. The CDR3 sequence: CASSYSGTSHSGELFF. The CDR3, as DNA: TGTGCCAGCAGCTACTCCGGGACTAGCCATTCCGGGGAGCTGTTTTTT. The full variable domain, its missing parts supplied by reference TRBV11-2 and TRBJ2-2, is EAGVAQSPRYKIIEKRQSVAFWCNPISGHATLYWYQQILGQGPKLLIQFQNNGVVDDSQLPKDRFSAERLKGVDSTLKIQPAKLEDSAVYLCASSYSGTSHSGELFFGEGSRLTVL.

The chain has TRBV7-7 and TRBJ2-5, with TRBD2 as a possible D gene (7 bases). The germline V gene encodes CDR1 SSHAT and CDR2 FNYEAQ (reference sequence). The CDR3 contains 14 residues. Trimming took 5 bases from V and 5 from J, leaving 15 bases between them. DNA for the CDR3: TGTGCCAGCAGCCCCACTAAGGGGGGGGAGACCCAGTACTTC. This gives the protein CASSPTKGGETQYF.

As regards this clone: This CDR3 is also generated by other DNA sequences in the sample. The chain has TRBV4-3 and TRBJ1-3, with D tentatively TRBD1 (5 bases). The V gene's germline CDR1 is LGHNA and CDR2 YSLEER. V gave up 6 bases and J gave up 1 base, with 10 bases separating them. The CDR3 runs 14 residues. The CDR3 here is CASSPGGSGNTIYF. Here the CDR3 DNA reads TGCGCCAGCAGTCCGGGGGGTTCTGGAAACACCATATATTTT.

The rearrangement joins TRBV9 to TRBJ2-7, with unresolved D. The CDR3 is made up of 14 amino acids. Germline V lookup: CDR1 SGDLS, CDR2 YYNGEE. Trimming shortened V by 3 bases and J by 6 bases, and 16 bases separated the two germline ends. CDR3 in amino acids: CASSASINQIEQYF. In nucleotides, the CDR3 is TGTGCCAGCAGCGCCTCAATCAATCAGATCGAGCAGTACTTC.

The chain has TRBV7-3 and TRBJ2-7; 7 bases line up with TRBD1. V shed 10 bases, J shed 2 bases, and the junction held 23 bases outside the gene matches. Germline V lookup: CDR1 SGHTA, CDR2 FQGTGA. The CDR3 length is 18 residues. The CDR3 here is CAITDRNVSGGGTYEQYF. CDR3 sequence (DNA): TGTGCCATCACGGACAGGAACGTCTCGGGCGGCGGAACCTACGAGCAGTACTTC.

The chain carries TRBV11-3 and TRBJ2-3, with TRBD2 matching 13 bases. With V trimmed by 3 bases and J by 10 bases, 1 base remained unmatched. This CDR3 is 13 amino acids long. Germline lookup yields CDR1 SGHNT and CDR2 YENEEA. The CDR3 coding sequence is TGTGCCAGCAGCTTTACTAGCGGGGGGGCGCAGTATTTT. It encodes CASSFTSGGAQYF.

This chain joins TRBV28 and TRBJ2-3; TRBD1 might be the D (6 bases). The CDR3 spans 15 residues. Trimming took 5 bases from V and 4 from J, leaving 16 bases between them. Per germline, CDR1 MDHEN and CDR2 SYDVKM. The CDR3 sequence is CASSPEGEYPDTQYF. In DNA, the CDR3 is TGTGCCAGCAGTCCTGAGGGGGAGTACCCAGATACGCAGTATTTT.

The chain carries TRBV10-3 and TRBJ1-1; tentative D call: TRBD1 (6 bases). Deletions cut 5 bases from V and 5 bases from J, with 12 bases between. CDR1 and CDR2 from the germline V gene are ENHRY and SYGVKD. This CDR3 is 13 amino acids long. In nucleotides, the CDR3 is TGTGCCATCAGTCAGGGAGGGGGGACTGAAGCTTTCTTT. Protein: CAISQGGGTEAFF.

This chain joins TRBV11-2 and TRBJ2-6, with 9 bases that match TRBD1. V was pared by 5 bases and J by 4 bases, with 12 bases of the junction left unmatched. CDR1 is SGHAT, CDR2 FQNNGV, per germline. CDR3 length equals 18 residues. The CDR3 reads CASSIRQQGAAGANVLTF. The CDR3 DNA sequence: TGTGCCAGCAGCATTCGCCAACAGGGGGCGGCGGGGGCCAACGTCCTGACTTTC.

The chain uses TRBV7-9 and TRBJ2-3; 10 bases fit TRBD2. The germline V gene has CDR1 SEHNR and CDR2 FQNEAQ (reference sequence). This CDR3 comprises 15 residues. Losses at the gene ends were 6 bases for V and 0 bases for J; bases not matched to a gene: 3. CDR3 in amino acids: CASSTTSGSTDTQYF. CDR3 sequence (DNA): TGTGCCAGCAGTACGACTAGCGGGAGCACAGATACGCAGTATTTT. Filled out from reference TRBV7-9 and TRBJ2-3, the complete variable domain reads DTGVSQNPRHKITKRGQNVTFRCDPISEHNRLYWYRQTLGQGPEFLTYFQNEAQLEKSRLLSDRFSAERPKGSFSTLEIQRTEQGDSAMYLCASSTTSGSTDTQYFGPGTRLTVL.

This clone was picked up a small number of times. The V and J genes are TRBV19 and TRBJ1-1; 8 nucleotides agree with TRBD1. Per germline, CDR1 LNHDA and CDR2 SQIVND (reference sequence). V dropped 6 bases and J dropped 5; count of bases not matched to a gene: 8. The CDR3 is 14 amino acids. The CDR3 DNA is TGTGCCAGTAGAGTCAGGGGGCGGTTGACTGAAGCTTTCTTT. The encoded protein is CASRVRGRLTEAFF.

The V call is TRBV5-4, the J call TRBJ1-1; 8 nucleotides agree with TRBD1. Germline V gene data show CDR1 as SGHNT and CDR2 as YYREEE (reference sequence). This CDR3 is built from 14 residues. V gave up 5 bases and J gave up 7 bases; unmatched junction bases: 10. The CDR3 bases are TGTGCCAGCAGACGTGACAGGGGTCCTGATGAAGCTTTCTTT. Translated: CASRRDRGPDEAFF. Drawing the rest from reference TRBV5-4 and TRBJ1-1, the complete variable domain is ETGVTQSPTHLIKTRGQQVTLRCSSQSGHNTVSWYQQALGQGPQFIFQYYREEENGRGNFPPRFSGLQFPNYSSELNVNALELDDSALYLCASRRDRGPDEAFFGQGTRLTVV.